A selection of T cell receptor beta chains follows, all from one sample in a study of blood T cell repertoires in COVID-19. Sequenced by immunoSEQ multiplex PCR; TCRdb stores in-frame clones only, minus some. The sample carries about 15,000 clones, approximately 85% recorded once. The sequencing input was peripheral blood. These receptors all come from a man aged 65 to 79 in a cohort sampled during active COVID-19. CDR3s leave out the opening cysteine and the closing phenylalanine or tryptophan.

j_call v_call cdr3_aa
TRBJ1-3 TRBV7-3 ASSLMGGFSGNTIY
TRBJ2-2 TRBV15 ATSRGGERRGELF
TRBJ2-1 TRBV29-1 SVTGTGRNEQF
TRBJ1-5 TRBV10-3 AISESASGNQPQH
TRBJ2-7 TRBV5-1 ASSERQGLSSYEQY
TRBJ1-4 TRBV3-1/TRBV3-2 ASSQTGRRVF
TRBJ1-1 TRBV7-2 ASSLRGRGGTEAF
TRBJ1-2 TRBV19 ARRDRGLGGYT
TRBJ2-7 TRBV28 ASESSYEQY
TRBJ2-3 TRBV7-2 ASSMTSGSGTDTQY
TRBJ2-3 TRBV10-3 AISESLATDTQY
TRBJ2-1 TRBV5-8 ASSLGSLRGHNEQF
TRBJ2-1 TRBV2 ASSLRGSIVDEQF
TRBJ1-4 TRBV6-5 ASSYSARAREKLF
TRBJ2-5 TRBV7-2 ASSGPLGGSLETQY
TRBJ2-1 TRBV5-1 ASSLAGSDYNEQF
TRBJ1-5 TRBV30 AWSVTVRQPQH
TRBJ2-5 TRBV6-5 ASSLGLAGDETQY
TRBJ2-5 TRBV7-9 ASSHSTGVQETQY
TRBJ2-7 TRBV4-2 ASSQEALADYEQY
TRBJ1-3 TRBV6-1 ASSEIGEGSGNTIY
TRBJ2-2 TRBV6-5 ASSYSSGRYTGELF
TRBJ1-2 TRBV30 AWSSPAGTGVVYGYT
TRBJ2-5 TRBV5-1 ASSPGLAGGLETQY
TRBJ2-7 TRBV7-2 ASSLGLGYEQY